This T cell receptor beta chain was identified during a study of shared clonotypes between healthy human individuals. Study conclusions and caveats: A handful of donors had about 5% of their naive CD4 clonotypes in common. Larger estimated richness was generally seen in naive subsets than in memory subsets.

A remark on this clone: As yet, its antigen is unknown. The same CDR3 is also encoded by other DNA sequences in this sample.

The CDR3 covers 16 residues. Germline values: CDR1 MGHRA, CDR2 YSYEKL. Trimming shortened V by 0 bases and J by 1 base, and 13 bases separated the two germline ends. Positively selected for CCR7, the CD45RO-negative cells used as naive CD8 cells excluded terminally differentiated effector memory CD45RA+ cells. Authors' methods: ImmunoSEQ only sent back junction sequences with no quality scores, so filtering was done differently. Data came from immunoSEQ multiplex PCR; TCRdb stores just in-frame clones and leaves some out. For V, J and clone size, that table is used; D and trimming come from the DNA. The sample lists about 2.2 million clones; roughly 95% were seen once.

The chain is built from TRBV4-1 and TRBJ2-7; unclear D gene. The source is a man between 18 and 29 years old in good health. Some clones in this sample may be carry-over from other donors' samples. The sample comprised naive CD8+ T cells from PBMCs. This chain's CDR3 is CASSQDLTQSSYEQYF. In DNA, the CDR3 is TGCGCCAGCAGCCAAGATTTGACTCAGAGTTCCTACGAGCAGTACTTC.